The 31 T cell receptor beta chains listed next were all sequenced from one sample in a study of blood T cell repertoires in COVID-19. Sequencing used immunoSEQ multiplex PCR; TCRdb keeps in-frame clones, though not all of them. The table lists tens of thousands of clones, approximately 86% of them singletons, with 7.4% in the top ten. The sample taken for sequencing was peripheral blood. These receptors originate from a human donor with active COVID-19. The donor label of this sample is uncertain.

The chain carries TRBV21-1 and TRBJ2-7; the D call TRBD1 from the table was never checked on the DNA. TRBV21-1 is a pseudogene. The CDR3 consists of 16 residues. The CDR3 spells CASSKDRTGGGYEQYF. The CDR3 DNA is TGTGCCAGCAGCAAAGATAGGACAGGGGGTGGGTACGAGCAGTACTTC.

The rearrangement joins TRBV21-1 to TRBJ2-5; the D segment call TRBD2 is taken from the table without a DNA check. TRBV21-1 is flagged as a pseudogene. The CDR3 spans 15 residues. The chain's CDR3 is CASSKYSQNQETQYF. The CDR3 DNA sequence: TGTGCCAGCAGCAAATATAGCCAGAACCAAGAGACCCAGTACTTC.

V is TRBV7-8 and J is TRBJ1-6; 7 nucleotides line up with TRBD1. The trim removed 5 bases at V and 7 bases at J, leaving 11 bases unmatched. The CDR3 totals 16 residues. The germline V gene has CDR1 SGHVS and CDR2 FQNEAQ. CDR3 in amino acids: CASSLRTGVENSPLHF. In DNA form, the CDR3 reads TGTGCCAGCAGCCTAAGGACAGGAGTTGAGAATTCACCCCTCCACTTT. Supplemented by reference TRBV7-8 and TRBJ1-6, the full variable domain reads GAGVSQSPRYKVAKRGQDVALRCDPISGHVSLFWYQQALGQGPEFLTYFQNEAQLDKSGLPSDRFFAERPEGSVSTLKIQRTQQEDSAVYLCASSLRTGVENSPLHFGNGTRLTVT.

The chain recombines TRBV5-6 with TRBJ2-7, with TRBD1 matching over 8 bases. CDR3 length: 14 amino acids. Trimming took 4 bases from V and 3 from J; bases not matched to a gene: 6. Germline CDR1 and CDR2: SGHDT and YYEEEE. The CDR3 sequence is CASSRQGTFYEQYF. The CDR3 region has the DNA TGTGCCAGCAGCCGACAGGGGACCTTCTACGAGCAGTACTTC.

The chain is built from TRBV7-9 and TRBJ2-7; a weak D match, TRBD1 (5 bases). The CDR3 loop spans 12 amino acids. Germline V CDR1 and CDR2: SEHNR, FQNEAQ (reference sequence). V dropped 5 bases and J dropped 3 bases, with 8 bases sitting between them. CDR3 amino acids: CASSPDNYEQYF. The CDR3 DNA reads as TGTGCCAGCAGCCCGGACAACTACGAGCAGTACTTC. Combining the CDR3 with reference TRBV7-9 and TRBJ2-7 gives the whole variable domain DTGVSQNPRHKITKRGQNVTFRCDPISEHNRLYWYRQTLGQGPEFLTYFQNEAQLEKSRLLSDRFSAERPKGSFSTLEIQRTEQGDSAMYLCASSPDNYEQYFGPGTRLTVT.

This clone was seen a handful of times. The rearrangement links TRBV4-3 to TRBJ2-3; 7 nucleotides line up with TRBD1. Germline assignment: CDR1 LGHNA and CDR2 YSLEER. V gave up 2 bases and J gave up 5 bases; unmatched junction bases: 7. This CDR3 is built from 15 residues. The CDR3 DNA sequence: TGCGCCAGCAGCCAACAGGGGGTTGGCGGAGATACGCAGTATTTT. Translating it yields CASSQQGVGGDTQYF.

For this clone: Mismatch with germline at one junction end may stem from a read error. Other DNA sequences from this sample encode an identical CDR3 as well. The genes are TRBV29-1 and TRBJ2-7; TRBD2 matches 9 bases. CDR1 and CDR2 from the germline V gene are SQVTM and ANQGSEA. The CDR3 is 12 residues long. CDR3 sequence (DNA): TGCAGCGTTGCGACTAGCGGTTACGAGCAGTACTTT. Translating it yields CSVATSGYEQYF.

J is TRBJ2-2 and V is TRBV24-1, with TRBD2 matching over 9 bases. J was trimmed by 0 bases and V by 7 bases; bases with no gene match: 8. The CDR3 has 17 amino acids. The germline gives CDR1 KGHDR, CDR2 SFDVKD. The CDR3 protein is CATRRSGTSPNTGELFF. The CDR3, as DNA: TGTGCCACCAGAAGATCCGGGACTAGCCCGAACACCGGGGAGCTGTTTTTT.

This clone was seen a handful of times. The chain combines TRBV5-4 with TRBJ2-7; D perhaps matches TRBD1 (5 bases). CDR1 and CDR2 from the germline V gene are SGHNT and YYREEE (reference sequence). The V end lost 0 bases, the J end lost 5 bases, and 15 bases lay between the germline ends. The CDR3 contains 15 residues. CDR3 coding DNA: TGTGCCAGCAGCTTGGGAGGTGAGGTGGACAACGAGCAGTACTTC. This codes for CASSLGGEVDNEQYF.

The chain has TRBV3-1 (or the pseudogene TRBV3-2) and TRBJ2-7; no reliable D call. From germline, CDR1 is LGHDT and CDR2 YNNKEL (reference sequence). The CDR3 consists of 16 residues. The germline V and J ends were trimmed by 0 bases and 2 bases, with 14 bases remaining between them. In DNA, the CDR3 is TGTGCCAGCAGCCAAGATCTCAGTTTGTCCCCCTACGAGCAGTACTTC. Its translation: CASSQDLSLSPYEQYF.

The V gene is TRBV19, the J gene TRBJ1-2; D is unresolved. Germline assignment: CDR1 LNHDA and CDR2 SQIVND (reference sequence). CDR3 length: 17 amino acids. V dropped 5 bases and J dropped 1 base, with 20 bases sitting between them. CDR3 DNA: TGTGCCAGTAGTGCCGACCTAGGCCGGAGTGTTAACTATGGCTACACCTTC. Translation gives CASSADLGRSVNYGYTF.

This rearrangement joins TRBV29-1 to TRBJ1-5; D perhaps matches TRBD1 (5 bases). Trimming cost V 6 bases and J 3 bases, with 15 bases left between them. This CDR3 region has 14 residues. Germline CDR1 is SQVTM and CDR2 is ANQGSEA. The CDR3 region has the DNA TGCAGCGTGGCCGTAGGGGAATACAATCAGCCCCAGCATTTT. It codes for CSVAVGEYNQPQHF.

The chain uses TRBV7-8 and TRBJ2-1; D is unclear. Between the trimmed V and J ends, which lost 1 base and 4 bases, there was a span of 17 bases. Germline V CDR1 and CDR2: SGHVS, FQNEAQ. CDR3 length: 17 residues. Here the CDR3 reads CASSLERPGRKYNEQFF. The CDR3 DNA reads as TGTGCCAGCAGCTTAGAGAGGCCGGGTAGGAAGTACAATGAGCAGTTCTTC.

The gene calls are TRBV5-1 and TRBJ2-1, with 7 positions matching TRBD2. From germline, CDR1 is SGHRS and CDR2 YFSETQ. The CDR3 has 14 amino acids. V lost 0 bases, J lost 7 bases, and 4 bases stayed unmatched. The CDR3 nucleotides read TGCGCCAGCAGCTTGGTAAGCGGGGCTAATGAGCAGTTCTTC. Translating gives CASSLVSGANEQFF.

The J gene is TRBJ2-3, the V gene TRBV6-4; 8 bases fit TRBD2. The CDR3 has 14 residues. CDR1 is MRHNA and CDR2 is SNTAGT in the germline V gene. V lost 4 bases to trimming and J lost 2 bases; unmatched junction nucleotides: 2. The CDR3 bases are TGTGCCAGCAGTGGTAGCGGGGACACAGATACGCAGTATTTT. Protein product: CASSGSGDTDTQYF.

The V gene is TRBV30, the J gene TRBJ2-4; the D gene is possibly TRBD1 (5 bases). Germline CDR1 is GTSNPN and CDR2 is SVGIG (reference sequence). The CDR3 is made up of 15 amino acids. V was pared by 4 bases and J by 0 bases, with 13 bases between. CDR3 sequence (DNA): TGTGCCTGGATGGACAAAGCATTAGCCAAAAACATTCAGTACTTC. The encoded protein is CAWMDKALAKNIQYF. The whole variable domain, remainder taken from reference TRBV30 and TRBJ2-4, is SQTIHQWPATLVQPVGSPLSLECTVEGTSNPNLYWYRQAAGRGLQLLFYSVGIGQISSEVPQNLSASRPQDRQFILSSKKLLLSDSGFYLCAWMDKALAKNIQYFGAGTRLSVL.

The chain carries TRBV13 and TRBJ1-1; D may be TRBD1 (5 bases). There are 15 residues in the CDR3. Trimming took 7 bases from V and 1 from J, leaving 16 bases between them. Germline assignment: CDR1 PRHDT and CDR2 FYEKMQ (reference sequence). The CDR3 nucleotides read TGTGCCAGCATAGACCAGGGCAGAGAGAACACTGAAGCTTTCTTT. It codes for CASIDQGRENTEAFF.

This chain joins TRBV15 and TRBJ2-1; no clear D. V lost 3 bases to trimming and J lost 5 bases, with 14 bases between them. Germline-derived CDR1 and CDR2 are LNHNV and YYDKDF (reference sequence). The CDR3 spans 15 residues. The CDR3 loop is CATSSGGSSNNEQFF. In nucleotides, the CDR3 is TGTGCCACCAGCAGCGGCGGATCCTCTAACAATGAGCAGTTCTTC. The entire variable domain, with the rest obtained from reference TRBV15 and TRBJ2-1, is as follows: DAMVIQNPRYQVTQFGKPVTLSCSQTLNHNVMYWYQQKSSQAPKLLFHYYDKDFNNEADTPDNFQSRRPNTSFCFLDIRSPGLGDTAMYLCATSSGGSSNNEQFFGPGTRLTVL.

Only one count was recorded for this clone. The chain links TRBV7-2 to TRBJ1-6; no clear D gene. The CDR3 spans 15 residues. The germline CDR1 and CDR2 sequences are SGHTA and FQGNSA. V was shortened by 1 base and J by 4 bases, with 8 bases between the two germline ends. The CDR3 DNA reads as TGTGCCAGCAGCTTAGTAGTACAGTATAATTCACCCCTCCACTTT. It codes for CASSLVVQYNSPLHF. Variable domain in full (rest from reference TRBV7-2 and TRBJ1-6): GAGVSQSPSNKVTEKGKDVELRCDPISGHTALYWYRQSLGQGLEFLIYFQGNSAPDKSGLPSDRFSAERTGGSVSTLTIQRTQQEDSAVYLCASSLVVQYNSPLHFGNGTRLTVT.

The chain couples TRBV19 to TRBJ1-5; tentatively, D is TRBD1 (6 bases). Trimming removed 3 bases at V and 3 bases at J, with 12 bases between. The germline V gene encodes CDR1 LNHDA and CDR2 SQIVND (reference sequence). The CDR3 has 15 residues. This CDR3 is CASSIVTGINQPQHF. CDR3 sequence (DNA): TGTGCCAGTAGTATTGTGACAGGCATCAATCAGCCCCAGCATTTT.

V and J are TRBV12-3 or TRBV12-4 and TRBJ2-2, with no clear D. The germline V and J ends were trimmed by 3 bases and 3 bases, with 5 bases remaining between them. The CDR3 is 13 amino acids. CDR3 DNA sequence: TGTGCCAGCAGTTTTACAGACACCGGGGAGCTGTTTTTT. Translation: CASSFTDTGELFF.

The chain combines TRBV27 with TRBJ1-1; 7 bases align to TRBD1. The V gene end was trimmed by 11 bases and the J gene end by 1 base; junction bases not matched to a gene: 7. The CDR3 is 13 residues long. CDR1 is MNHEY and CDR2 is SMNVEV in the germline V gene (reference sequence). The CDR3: CAGPGQRNTEAFF. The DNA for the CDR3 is TGTGCCGGCCCGGGACAGCGGAACACTGAAGCTTTCTTT.

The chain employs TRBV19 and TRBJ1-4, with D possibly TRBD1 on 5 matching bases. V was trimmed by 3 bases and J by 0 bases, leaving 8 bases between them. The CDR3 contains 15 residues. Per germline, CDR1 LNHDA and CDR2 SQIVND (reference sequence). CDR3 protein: CASSIGAATNEKLFF. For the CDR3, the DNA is TGTGCCAGTAGTATTGGGGCAGCAACTAATGAAAAACTGTTTTTT.

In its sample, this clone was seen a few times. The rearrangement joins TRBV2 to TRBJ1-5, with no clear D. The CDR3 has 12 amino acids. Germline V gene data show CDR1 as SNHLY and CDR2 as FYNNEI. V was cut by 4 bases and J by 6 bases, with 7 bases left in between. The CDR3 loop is CASSVAVQPQHF. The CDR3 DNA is TGTGCCAGCAGTGTCGCGGTTCAGCCCCAGCATTTT.

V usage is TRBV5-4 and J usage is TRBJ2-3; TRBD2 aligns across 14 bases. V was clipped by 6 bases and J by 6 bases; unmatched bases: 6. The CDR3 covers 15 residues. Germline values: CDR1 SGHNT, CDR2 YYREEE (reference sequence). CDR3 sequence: CASTLTSGGADTQYF. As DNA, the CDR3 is TGTGCCAGCACGCTGACTAGCGGGGGGGCGGATACGCAGTATTTT.

CDR3 sequence: CASSLTASRAGAKNIQYF. CDR3 bases: TGTGCCAGCAGCTTAACGGCATCTAGGGCGGGGGCCAAAAACATTCAGTACTTC. The genes are TRBV7-9 and TRBJ2-4; D possibly corresponds to TRBD2 (6 bases). Trimming left V 2 bases short and J 1 base short, with 18 bases between. The CDR3 loop spans 18 amino acids. The germline V gene encodes CDR1 SEHNR and CDR2 FQNEAQ (reference sequence).

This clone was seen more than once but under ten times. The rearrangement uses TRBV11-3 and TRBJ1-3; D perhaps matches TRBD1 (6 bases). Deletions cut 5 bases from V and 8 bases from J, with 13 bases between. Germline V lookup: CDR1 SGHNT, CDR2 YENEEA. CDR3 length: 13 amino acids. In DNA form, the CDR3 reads TGTGCCAGCAGCAGGACAGTAGGTGACACCATATATTTT. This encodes CASSRTVGDTIYF.

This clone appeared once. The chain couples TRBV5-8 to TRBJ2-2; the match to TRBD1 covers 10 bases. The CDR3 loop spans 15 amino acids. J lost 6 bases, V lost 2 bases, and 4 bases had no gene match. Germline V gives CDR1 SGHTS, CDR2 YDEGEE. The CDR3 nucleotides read TGTGCCAGCAGCTTCCGCGGACAGGGGGCCGGGGAGCTGTTTTTT. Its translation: CASSFRGQGAGELFF.

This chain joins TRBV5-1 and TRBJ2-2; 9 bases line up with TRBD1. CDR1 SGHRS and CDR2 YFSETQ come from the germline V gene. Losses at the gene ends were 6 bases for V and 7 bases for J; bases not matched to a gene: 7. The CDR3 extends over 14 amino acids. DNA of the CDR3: TGCGCCAGCACGGGACAGGGCCTCATCGGGGAGCTGTTTTTT. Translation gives CASTGQGLIGELFF. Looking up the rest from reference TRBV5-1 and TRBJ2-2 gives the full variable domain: KAGVTQTPRYLIKTRGQQVTLSCSPISGHRSVSWYQQTPGQGLQFLFEYFSETQRNKGNFPGRFSGRQFSNSRSEMNVSTLELGDSALYLCASTGQGLIGELFFGEGSRLTVL.

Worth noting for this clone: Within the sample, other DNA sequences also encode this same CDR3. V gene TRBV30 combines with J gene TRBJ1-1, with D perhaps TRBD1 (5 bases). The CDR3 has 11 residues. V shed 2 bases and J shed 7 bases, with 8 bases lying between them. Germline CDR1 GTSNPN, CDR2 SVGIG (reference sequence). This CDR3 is CAWSWGGEAFF. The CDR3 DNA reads TGTGCCTGGAGTTGGGGCGGTGAAGCTTTCTTT.

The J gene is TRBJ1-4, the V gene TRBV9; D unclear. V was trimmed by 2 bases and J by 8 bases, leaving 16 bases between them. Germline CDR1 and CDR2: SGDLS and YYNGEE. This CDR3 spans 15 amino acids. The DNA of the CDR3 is TGTGCCAGCAGCGTTCGCGGGCAGGCCCCGGAAAAACTGTTTTTT. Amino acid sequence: CASSVRGQAPEKLFF.